This TCR beta chain was obtained from a study of blood T cells in healthy people across ages. A second PCR of 7 to 11 cycles used a sample-barcoded 5' primer and a J-beta primer mix. In TCRdb, the 5' RACE reads were re-called with MiXCR into one record per CDR3 protein. The top ten clones hold approximately 14% of a sample with around 990,000 distinct CDR3 sequences, approximately 38% of them seen once. This clonotype was detected only a few times. CDR3 length: 11 residues. V shed 1 base and J shed 7 bases, with 5 bases lying between them. Germline assignment: CDR1 DFQATT and CDR2 SNEGSKA (reference sequence).

Source material: blood. The chain joins TRBV20-1 to TRBJ2-1; D not certain. This TCR came from a man between 18 and 29 years old in good health. The CDR3: CSARGVNEQFF. The CDR3 DNA follows: TGCAGTGCTAGAGGAGTGAATGAGCAGTTCTTC.